A selection of T cell receptor beta chains follows, all from one sample in a study of cytotoxic CD8 clonotypes in ibrutinib-treated CLL. Some clones are missing from TCRdb's copy, which holds only in-frame ones; the method was immunoSEQ multiplex PCR. The data hold more than 110,000 clones, with about 78% observed a single time. This sample comprised PBMCs, obtained after 24 months of ibrutinib treatment. Receptors were obtained from a human donor with chronic lymphocytic leukemia. CDR3s include the opening cysteine and the closing phenylalanine or tryptophan. D genes are given only for firm matches. Clone size is not always given. Where it is, it says once, few, many or a class for expanded clones.

j_call	clone_size	d_call	v_call	cdr3_aa	cdr3_nt
TRBJ2-5	-	-	TRBV30	CAWSVPRRWQETQYF	TGTGCCTGGAGTGTACCCCGGCGGTGGCAAGAGACCCAGTACTTC
TRBJ2-5	once	TRBD1	TRBV15	CATSRDRGTGLVETQYF	TGTGCCACCAGCAGAGATCGCGGGACAGGGCTCGTGGAGACCCAGTACTTC
TRBJ2-3	-	TRBD2	TRBV25-1	CASSEGGGTDTQYF	TGTGCCAGCAGTGAAGGGGGGGGGACAGATACGCAGTATTTT
TRBJ1-1	-	TRBD1	TRBV28	CASSYPNRGTEAFF	TGTGCCAGCAGTTACCCTAACAGGGGGACTGAAGCTTTCTTT
TRBJ2-4	-	TRBD2	TRBV6-4	CASPGEREGLSKNIQYF	TGTGCCAGCCCCGGGGAGCGGGAGGGCCTTTCCAAAAACATTCAGTACTTC
TRBJ1-2	-	-	TRBV5-1	CASSLDGQPNYGYTF	TGCGCCAGCAGCCTAGATGGCCAACCTAACTATGGCTACACCTTC
TRBJ2-1	-	TRBD2	TRBV9	CASSVGTPRGLAGPNEQFF	TGTGCCAGCAGCGTAGGGACGCCTCGTGGGCTAGCGGGACCTAATGAGCAGTTCTTC
TRBJ2-3	-	TRBD2	TRBV29-1	CSAGTSGGDTQYF	TGCAGCGCAGGGACTAGCGGGGGGGATACGCAGTATTTT
TRBJ1-2	few	-	TRBV7-9	CASSLGPTNYGYTF	TGTGCCAGCAGCCTCGGACCGACTAACTATGGCTACACCTTC
TRBJ2-6	-	-	TRBV19	CASRAPWVTGANVLTF	TGTGCCAGTAGAGCCCCGTGGGTGACCGGGGCCAACGTCCTGACTTTC
TRBJ2-7	-	TRBD2	TRBV7-3	CASSLSGLAGGPPYEQYF	TGTGCCAGCAGCTTATCGGGACTAGCGGGAGGGCCGCCCTACGAGCAGTACTTC
TRBJ2-7	few	-	TRBV18	CASSPPLTYEQYF	TGTGCCAGCTCACCACCGCTTACCTACGAGCAGTACTTC
TRBJ2-7	-	-	TRBV10-3	CAITGAGDEQYF	TGTGCCATCACTGGGGCCGGGGACGAGCAGTACTTC
TRBJ2-1	once	TRBD2	TRBV7-6	CASSPGGNEQFF	TGTGCCAGCAGCCCGGGGGGCAATGAGCAGTTCTTC
TRBJ2-3	-	TRBD2	TRBV5-1	CASSRGLARVTDTQYF	TGCGCCAGCAGCCGCGGACTAGCCAGGGTCACAGATACGCAGTATTTT
TRBJ1-4	-	-	TRBV10-3	CAISEGQGNEKLFF	TGTGCCATCAGTGAGGGCCAAGGTAATGAAAAACTGTTTTTT
TRBJ1-2	-	-	TRBV11-1	CASSGPIHGYTF	TGTGCCAGCAGCGGACCGATCCATGGCTACACCTTC
TRBJ1-1	-	-	TRBV7-9	CASSLAVGAPEAFF	TGTGCCAGCAGCTTAGCCGTGGGGGCCCCTGAAGCTTTCTTT
TRBJ1-5	-	-	TRBV7-2	CASSLMADTQPQHF	TGTGCCAGCAGCTTAATGGCAGACACTCAGCCCCAGCATTTT
TRBJ2-3	-	-	TRBV11-2	CASSPTPSTPQYF	TGTGCCAGCAGCCCCACACCCTCGACGCCGCAGTATTTT
TRBJ2-6	-	-	TRBV4-2	CASSQDGGANVLTF	TGTGCCAGCAGCCAAGATGGTGGGGCCAACGTCCTGACTTTC
TRBJ2-4	-	TRBD2	TRBV6-5	CASSYSAGGAYIQYF	TGTGCCAGCAGTTACTCCGCGGGAGGTGCGTACATTCAGTACTTC
TRBJ1-1	-	-	TRBV7-8	CASSLDRRAEAFF	TGTGCCAGCAGCTTAGACAGGCGGGCTGAAGCTTTCTTT
TRBJ2-3	-	TRBD1	TRBV6-1	CAGTTGGRADTQYF	TGTGCCGGAACTACAGGGGGCCGGGCAGATACGCAGTATTTT
TRBJ1-1	-	-	TRBV20-1	CSGGSNTEAFF	TGCAGCGGCGGGAGCAACACTGAAGCTTTCTTT
TRBJ1-1	-	-	TRBV7-2	CASSPGPQNTEAFF	TGTGCCAGCAGCCCCGGGCCCCAGAACACTGAAGCTTTCTTT
TRBJ2-7	-	-	TRBV9	CASSVAPTVGSYEQYF	TGTGCCAGCAGCGTAGCCCCGACCGTCGGGTCCTACGAGCAGTACTTC